The clone carrying this T cell receptor beta chain occurred a few times. Its antigen is as yet unknown. These data come from a study of T cell repertoires in cytomegalovirus infection. Study-wide results and caveats: CMV carriers having the relevant HLA were flagged by cumulative public TCR beta family frequency.

Using its own MiXCR run on the reads, TCRdb lists one record per CDR3 protein. The sample includes 310,000 or so distinct CDR3 sequences, about a sixth seen only once; the top ten take around 11%. The CDR3 extends over 16 amino acids. With 3 bases removed from V and 6 bases from J, the gap between germline ends came to 17 bases. Germline V gene lookup returns CDR1 LGHNA and CDR2 YNFKEQ. The sequence was obtained from a human donor in good health (CMV status not recorded). Some clones in this sample may be carry-over from other donors' samples. The chain recombines TRBV4-2 with TRBJ2-2, with D possibly being TRBD2 (5 bases). What was sequenced was PBMCs. CDR3 DNA: TGTGCCAGCAGCCAGGAGGCGGCAGGACGGGCCGGGGAGCTGTTTTTT. Its translation: CASSQEAAGRAGELFF.